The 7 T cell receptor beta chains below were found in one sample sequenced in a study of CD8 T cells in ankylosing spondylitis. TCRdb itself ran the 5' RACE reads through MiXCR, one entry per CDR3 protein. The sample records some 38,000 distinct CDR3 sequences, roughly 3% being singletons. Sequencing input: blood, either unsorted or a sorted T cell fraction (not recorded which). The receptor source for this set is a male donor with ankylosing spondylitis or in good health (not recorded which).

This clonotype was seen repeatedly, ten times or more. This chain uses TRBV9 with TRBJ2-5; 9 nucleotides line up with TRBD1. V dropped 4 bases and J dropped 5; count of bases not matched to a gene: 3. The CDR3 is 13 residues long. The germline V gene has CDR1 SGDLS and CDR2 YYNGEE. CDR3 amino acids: CASSPGTGETQYF. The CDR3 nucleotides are TGTGCCAGCAGCCCAGGGACAGGGGAGACCCAGTACTTC.

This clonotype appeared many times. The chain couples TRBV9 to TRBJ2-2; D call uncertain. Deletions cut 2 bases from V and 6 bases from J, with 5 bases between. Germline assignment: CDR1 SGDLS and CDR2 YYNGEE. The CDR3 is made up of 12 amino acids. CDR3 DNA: TGTGCCAGCAGCGTTTACGCCGGGGAGCTGTTTTTT. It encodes CASSVYAGELFF.

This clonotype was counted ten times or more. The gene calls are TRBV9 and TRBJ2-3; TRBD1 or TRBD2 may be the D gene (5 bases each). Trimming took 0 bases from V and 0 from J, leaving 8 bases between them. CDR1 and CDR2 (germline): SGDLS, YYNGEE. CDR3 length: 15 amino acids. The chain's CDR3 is CASSVGGGSTDTQYF. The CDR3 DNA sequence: TGTGCCAGCAGCGTAGGTGGGGGTAGCACAGATACGCAGTATTTT. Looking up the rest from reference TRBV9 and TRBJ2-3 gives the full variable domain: DSGVTQTPKHLITATGQRVTLRCSPRSGDLSVYWYQQSLDQGLQFLIQYYNGEERAKGNILERFSAQQFPDLHSELNLSSLELGDSALYFCASSVGGGSTDTQYFGPGTRLTVL.

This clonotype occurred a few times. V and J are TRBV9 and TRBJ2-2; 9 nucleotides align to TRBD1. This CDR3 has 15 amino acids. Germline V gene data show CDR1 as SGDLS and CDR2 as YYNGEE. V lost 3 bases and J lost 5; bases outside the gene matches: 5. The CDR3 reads CASSATGGGTGELFF. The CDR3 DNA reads TGTGCCAGCAGCGCTACAGGGGGCGGTACCGGGGAGCTGTTTTTT.

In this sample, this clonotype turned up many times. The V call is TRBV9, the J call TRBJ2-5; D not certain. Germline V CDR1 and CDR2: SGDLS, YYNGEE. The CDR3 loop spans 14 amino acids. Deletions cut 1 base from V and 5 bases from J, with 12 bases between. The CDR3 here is CASSVSSLGETQYF. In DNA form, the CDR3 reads TGTGCCAGCAGCGTATCCTCCCTGGGGGAGACCCAGTACTTC.

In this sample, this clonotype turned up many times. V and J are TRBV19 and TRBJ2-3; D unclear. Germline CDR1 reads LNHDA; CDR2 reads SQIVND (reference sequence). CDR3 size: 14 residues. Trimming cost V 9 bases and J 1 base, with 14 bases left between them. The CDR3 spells CARFPRSGTDTQYF. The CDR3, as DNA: TGTGCCAGGTTCCCACGGTCAGGCACAGATACGCAGTATTTT.

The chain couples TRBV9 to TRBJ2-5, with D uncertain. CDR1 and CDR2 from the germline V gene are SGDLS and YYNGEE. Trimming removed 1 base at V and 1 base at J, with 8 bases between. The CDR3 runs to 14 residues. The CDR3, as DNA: TGTGCCAGCAGCGTATTGGCAGCCCAAGAGACCCAGTACTTC. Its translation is CASSVLAAQETQYF.